This T cell receptor (beta chain) originates from a study of identical twins. Through template switching, a universal primer site was introduced, and the cDNA contained unique molecular identifiers. TCRdb re-analysed the 5' RACE reads in MiXCR, keeping a single row per CDR3 protein. The table lists some 760,000 distinct CDR3 sequences, about 20% of them singletons, with under 15% in the top ten. This clonotype occurred many times. Germline CDR1 and CDR2: MNHNS and SASEGT. V was pared by 7 bases and J by 2 bases, with 7 bases of the junction left unmatched. The CDR3 loop spans 14 amino acids. Separately, the same data were catalogued under a study of T cells expressing NK-cell markers. According to that study: Repertoire data for TCR beta were derived from sorted T cells (CD3+CD56+NKG2C+, CD3+CD56+NKG2C- and CD3+CD56-NKG2C+). Restriction of sorting to alpha-beta TCR T cells was accomplished in several experiments using an anti-gamma-delta TCR antibody. In a group of five to seven donors, dominant NKG2C+ clonotypes represented about 1.0-8% of CD8+ T cells.

This clonotype was sampled from a woman younger than 35 in good health. Sequencing was performed on PBMCs. The V and J genes are TRBV6-1 and TRBJ2-5; 7 bases agree with TRBD1. DNA for the CDR3: TGTGCCAGCACCAAAACCAGGGGGCAAGAGACCCAGTACTTC. It is translated as CASTKTRGQETQYF.